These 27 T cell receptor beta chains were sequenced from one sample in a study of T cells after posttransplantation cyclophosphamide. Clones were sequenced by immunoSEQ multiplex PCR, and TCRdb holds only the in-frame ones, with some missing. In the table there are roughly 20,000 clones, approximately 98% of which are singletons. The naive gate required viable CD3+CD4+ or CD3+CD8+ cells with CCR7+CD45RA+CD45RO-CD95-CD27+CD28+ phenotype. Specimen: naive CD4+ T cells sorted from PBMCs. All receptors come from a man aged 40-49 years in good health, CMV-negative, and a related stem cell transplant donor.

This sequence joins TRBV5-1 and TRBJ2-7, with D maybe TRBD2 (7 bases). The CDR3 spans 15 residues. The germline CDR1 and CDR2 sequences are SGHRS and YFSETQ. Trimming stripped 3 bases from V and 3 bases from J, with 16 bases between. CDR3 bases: TGCGCCAGCAGCTCTCAAGGGGGGGCCCTCTACGAGCAGTACTTC. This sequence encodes CASSSQGGALYEQYF.

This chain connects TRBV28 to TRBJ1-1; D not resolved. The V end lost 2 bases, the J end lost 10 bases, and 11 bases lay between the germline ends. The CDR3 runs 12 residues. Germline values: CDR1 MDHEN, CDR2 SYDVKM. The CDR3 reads CASSLPPPGAFF. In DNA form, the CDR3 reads TGTGCCAGCAGTTTACCCCCTCCGGGAGCTTTCTTT.

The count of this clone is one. The DNA for the CDR3 is TGTGCCAGCAGTGAAGGGCTAGCGGGAGTAGAGACCCAGTACTTC. Its protein product is CASSEGLAGVETQYF. J is TRBJ2-5 and V is TRBV25-1; TRBD2 matches at 10 bases. The germline gives CDR1 MGHDK, CDR2 SYGVNS. The CDR3 is 15 residues long. With 2 bases clipped from V and 4 bases from J, the junction kept 4 bases outside the gene matches.

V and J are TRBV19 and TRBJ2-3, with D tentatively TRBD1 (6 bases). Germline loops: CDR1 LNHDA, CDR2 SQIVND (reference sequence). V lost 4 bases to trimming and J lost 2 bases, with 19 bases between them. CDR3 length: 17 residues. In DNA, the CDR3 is TGTGCCAGTAGTAGGGGGCGGTTGGTCCCTCCCACAGATACGCAGTATTTT. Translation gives CASSRGRLVPPTDTQYF.

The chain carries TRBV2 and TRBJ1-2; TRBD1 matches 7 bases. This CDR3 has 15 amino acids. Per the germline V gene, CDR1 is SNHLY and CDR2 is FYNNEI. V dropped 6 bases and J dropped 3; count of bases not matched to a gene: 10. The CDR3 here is CASSPRGLGDYGYTF. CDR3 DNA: TGTGCCAGCAGCCCGAGGGGGCTTGGGGACTATGGCTACACCTTC.

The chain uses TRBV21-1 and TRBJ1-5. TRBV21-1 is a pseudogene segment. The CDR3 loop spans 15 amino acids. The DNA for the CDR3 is TGTGCCAGCAGCAAAGGGGGGGAAAGGGATCAGCCCCAGCATTTT. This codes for CASSKGGERDQPQHF.

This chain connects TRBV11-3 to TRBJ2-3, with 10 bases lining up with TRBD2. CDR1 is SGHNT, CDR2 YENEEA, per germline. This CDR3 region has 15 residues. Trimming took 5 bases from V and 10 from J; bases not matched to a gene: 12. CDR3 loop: CASSTGLARPGAQYF. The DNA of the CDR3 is TGTGCCAGCAGCACGGGACTAGCGAGACCGGGGGCGCAGTATTTT.

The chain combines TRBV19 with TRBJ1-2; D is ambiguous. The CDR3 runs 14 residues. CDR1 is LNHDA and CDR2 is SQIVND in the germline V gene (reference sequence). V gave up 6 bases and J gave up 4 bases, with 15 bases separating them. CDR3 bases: TGTGCCAGTAGGCCCCAACGGACTCTCTATGGCTACACCTTC. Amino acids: CASRPQRTLYGYTF.

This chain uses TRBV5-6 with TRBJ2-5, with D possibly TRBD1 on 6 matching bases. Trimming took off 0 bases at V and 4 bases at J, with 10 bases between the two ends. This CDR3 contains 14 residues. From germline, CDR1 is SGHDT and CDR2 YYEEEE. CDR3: CASSLAGDPETQYF. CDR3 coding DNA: TGTGCCAGCAGCTTGGCAGGGGACCCAGAGACCCAGTACTTC.

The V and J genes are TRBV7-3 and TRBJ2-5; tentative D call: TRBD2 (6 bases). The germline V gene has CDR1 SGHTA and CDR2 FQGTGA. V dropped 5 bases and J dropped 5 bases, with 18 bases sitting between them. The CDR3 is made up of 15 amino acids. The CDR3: CASSPTPTSPETQYF. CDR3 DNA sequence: TGTGCCAGCAGCCCAACCCCGACTAGTCCGGAGACCCAGTACTTC.

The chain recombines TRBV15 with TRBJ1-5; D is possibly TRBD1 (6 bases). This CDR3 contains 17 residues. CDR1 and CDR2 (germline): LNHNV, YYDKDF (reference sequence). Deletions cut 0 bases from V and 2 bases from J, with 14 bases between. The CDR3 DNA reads TGTGCCACCAGCAGAGATCCCGGACAGTGGGGCAATCAGCCCCAGCATTTT. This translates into CATSRDPGQWGNQPQHF.

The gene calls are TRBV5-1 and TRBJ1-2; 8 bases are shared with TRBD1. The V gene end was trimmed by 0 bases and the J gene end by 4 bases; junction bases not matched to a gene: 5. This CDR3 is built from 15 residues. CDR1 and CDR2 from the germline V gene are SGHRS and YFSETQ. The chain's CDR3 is CASSLGQGILYGYTF. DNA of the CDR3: TGCGCCAGCAGCTTGGGACAGGGGATCCTCTATGGCTACACCTTC.

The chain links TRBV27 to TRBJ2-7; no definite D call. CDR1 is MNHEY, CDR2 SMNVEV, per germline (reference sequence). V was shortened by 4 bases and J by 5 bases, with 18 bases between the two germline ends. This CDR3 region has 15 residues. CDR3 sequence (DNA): TGTGCCAGCAGTTCTGAGATTTTCCTGTCAAACGAGCAGTACTTC. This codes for CASSSEIFLSNEQYF.

This CDR3 is CASSDRSDSPLHF. Here the CDR3 DNA reads TGTGCCAGCAGTGACAGGTCGGATTCACCCCTCCACTTT. V gene TRBV2 combines with J gene TRBJ1-6; D is unresolved. V lost 3 bases, J lost 8 bases, and 8 bases lay in between. Per the germline V gene, CDR1 is SNHLY and CDR2 is FYNNEI. The CDR3 covers 13 residues.

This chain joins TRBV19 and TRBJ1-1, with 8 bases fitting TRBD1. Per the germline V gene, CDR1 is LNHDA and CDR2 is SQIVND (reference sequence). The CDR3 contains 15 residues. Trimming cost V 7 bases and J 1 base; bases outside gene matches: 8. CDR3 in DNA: TGTGCCAGTATTGACAGGGGACGGGGGAACACTGAAGCTTTCTTT. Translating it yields CASIDRGRGNTEAFF. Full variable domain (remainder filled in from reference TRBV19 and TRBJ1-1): DGGITQSPKYLFRKEGQNVTLSCEQNLNHDAMYWYRQDPGQGLRLIYYSQIVNDFQKGDIAEGYSVSREKKESFPLTVTSAQKNPTAFYLCASIDRGRGNTEAFFGQGTRLTVV.

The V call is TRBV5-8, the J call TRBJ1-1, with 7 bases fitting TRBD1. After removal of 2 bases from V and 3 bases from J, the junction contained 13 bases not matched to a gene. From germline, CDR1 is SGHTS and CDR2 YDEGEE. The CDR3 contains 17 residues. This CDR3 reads CASSFDREAASYTEAFF. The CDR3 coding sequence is TGTGCCAGCAGCTTTGACAGGGAAGCTGCATCCTACACTGAAGCTTTCTTT.

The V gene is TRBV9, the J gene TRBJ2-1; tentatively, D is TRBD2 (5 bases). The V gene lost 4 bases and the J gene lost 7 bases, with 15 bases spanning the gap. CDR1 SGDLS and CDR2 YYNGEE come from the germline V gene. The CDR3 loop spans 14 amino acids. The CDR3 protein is CASSTPLGPNEQFF. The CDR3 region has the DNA TGTGCCAGCAGCACGCCACTAGGACCGAATGAGCAGTTCTTC.

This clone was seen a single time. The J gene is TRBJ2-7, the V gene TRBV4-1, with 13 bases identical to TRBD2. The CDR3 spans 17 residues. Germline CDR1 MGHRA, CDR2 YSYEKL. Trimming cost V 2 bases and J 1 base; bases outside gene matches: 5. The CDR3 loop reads CASSQPTSGRRSYEQYF. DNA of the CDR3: TGCGCCAGCAGCCAACCGACTAGCGGGAGGAGATCCTACGAGCAGTACTTC.

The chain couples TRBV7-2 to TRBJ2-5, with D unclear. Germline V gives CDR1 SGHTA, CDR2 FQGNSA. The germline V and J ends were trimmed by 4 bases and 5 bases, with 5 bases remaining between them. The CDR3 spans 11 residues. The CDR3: CASSSSETQYF. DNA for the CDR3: TGTGCCAGCAGCTCAAGCGAGACCCAGTACTTC.

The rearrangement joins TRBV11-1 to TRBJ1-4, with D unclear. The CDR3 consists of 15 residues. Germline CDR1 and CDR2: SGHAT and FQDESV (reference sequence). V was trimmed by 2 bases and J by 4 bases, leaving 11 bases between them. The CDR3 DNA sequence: TGTGCCAGCAGCTTACGGGGAAGTGATAATGAAAAACTGTTTTTT. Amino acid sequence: CASSLRGSDNEKLFF.

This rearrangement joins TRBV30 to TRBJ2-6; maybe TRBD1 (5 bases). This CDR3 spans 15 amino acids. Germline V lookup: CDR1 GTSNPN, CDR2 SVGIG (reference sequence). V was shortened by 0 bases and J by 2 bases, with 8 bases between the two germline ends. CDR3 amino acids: CAWSVRTTGANVLTF. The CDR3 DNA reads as TGTGCCTGGAGTGTCAGGACAACTGGGGCCAACGTCCTGACTTTC. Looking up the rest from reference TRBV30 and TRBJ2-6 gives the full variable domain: SQTIHQWPATLVQPVGSPLSLECTVEGTSNPNLYWYRQAAGRGLQLLFYSVGIGQISSEVPQNLSASRPQDRQFILSSKKLLLSDSGFYLCAWSVRTTGANVLTFGAGSRLTVL.

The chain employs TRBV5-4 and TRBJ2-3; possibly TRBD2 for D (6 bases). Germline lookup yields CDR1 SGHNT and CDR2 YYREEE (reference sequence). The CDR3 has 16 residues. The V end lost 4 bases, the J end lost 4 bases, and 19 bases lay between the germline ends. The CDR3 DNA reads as TGTGCCAGCAGCGCGGCCGGGACTCGGAGCTCAGATACGCAGTATTTT. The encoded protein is CASSAAGTRSSDTQYF. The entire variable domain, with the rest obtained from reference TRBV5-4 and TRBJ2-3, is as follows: ETGVTQSPTHLIKTRGQQVTLRCSSQSGHNTVSWYQQALGQGPQFIFQYYREEENGRGNFPPRFSGLQFPNYSSELNVNALELDDSALYLCASSAAGTRSSDTQYFGPGTRLTVL.

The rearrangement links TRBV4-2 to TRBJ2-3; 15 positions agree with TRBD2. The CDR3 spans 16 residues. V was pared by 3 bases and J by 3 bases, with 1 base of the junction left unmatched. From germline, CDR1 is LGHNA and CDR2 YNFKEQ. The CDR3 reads CASSQGTSGRTDTQYF. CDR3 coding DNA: TGTGCCAGCAGCCAGGGGACTAGCGGGAGGACAGATACGCAGTATTTT.

The CDR3 sequence: CASSLVDLVVYANEQFF. The CDR3 nucleotides read TGTGCCAGCAGCTTAGTAGACCTAGTCGTATATGCCAATGAGCAGTTCTTC. The chain has TRBV7-9 and TRBJ2-1; unclear D gene. The V gene's germline CDR1 is SEHNR and CDR2 FQNEAQ (reference sequence). Trimming pared 1 base from V and 6 bases from J, leaving 19 bases between. CDR3 length: 17 amino acids.

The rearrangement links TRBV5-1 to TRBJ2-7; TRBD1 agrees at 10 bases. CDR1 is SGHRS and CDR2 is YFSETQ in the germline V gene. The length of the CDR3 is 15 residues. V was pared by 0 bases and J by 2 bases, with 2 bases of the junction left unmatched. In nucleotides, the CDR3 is TGCGCCAGCAGCTTGGGCGGGACAGGGGCCTACGAGCAGTACTTC. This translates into CASSLGGTGAYEQYF.

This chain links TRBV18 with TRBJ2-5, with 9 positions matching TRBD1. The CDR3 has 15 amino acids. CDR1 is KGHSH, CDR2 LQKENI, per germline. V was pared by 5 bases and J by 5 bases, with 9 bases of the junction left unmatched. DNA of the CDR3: TGTGCCAGCTCAGGGGACAGGGTTATCCGGGAGACCCAGTACTTC. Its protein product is CASSGDRVIRETQYF.

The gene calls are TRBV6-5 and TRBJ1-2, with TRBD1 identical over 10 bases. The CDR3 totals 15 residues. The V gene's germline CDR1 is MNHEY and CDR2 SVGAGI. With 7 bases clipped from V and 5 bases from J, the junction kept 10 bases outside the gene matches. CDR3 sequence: CASKTGTGAVYGYTF. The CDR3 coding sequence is TGTGCCAGCAAGACAGGGACAGGGGCCGTGTATGGCTACACCTTC.